Below are 4 T cell receptor beta chains sequenced from a single sample in a study of regulatory T cells in long-lasting Graves disease. Time point denoted: newly diagnosed GD, antithyroid drugs for less than 3 months. From RNA extracted from PBMCs, the TCR library was made. TCR beta libraries were built with iRepertoire HTBI primers and Arm-PCR of CDR3 regions. One entry per CDR3 protein, called by TCRdb with MiXCR from the multiplex PCR reads. This table has around 330,000 distinct CDR3 sequences, roughly 18% appearing once. The sequencing used peripheral blood mononuclear cells (PBMCs), collected at new diagnosis, from a patient treated with antithyroid drugs. The receptors stem from a female donor with Graves disease.

This clonotype was observed many times. The CDR3 nucleotides are TGCGCCAGCAGCACCGCATGGGACACTGAAGCTTTCTTT. Its protein product is CASSTAWDTEAFF. This chain joins TRBV5-1 and TRBJ1-1; D uncertain. Germline CDR1 SGHRS, CDR2 YFSETQ. The CDR3 has 13 amino acids. V lost 4 bases and J lost 3, with 10 bases in between.

This clonotype occurred many times. V usage is TRBV6-1 and J usage is TRBJ1-5; D is possibly TRBD1 (5 bases). Germline V gene lookup returns CDR1 MNHNS and CDR2 SASEGT. With 7 bases removed from V and 4 bases from J, the gap between germline ends came to 14 bases. This CDR3 has 14 amino acids. CDR3 bases: TGTGCCAGCACCCCGGCTGGGGGGAATCAGCCCCAGCATTTT. Translated, it gives CASTPAGGNQPQHF.

Many counts were recorded for this clonotype. V usage is TRBV20-1 and J usage is TRBJ2-3; TRBD2 might be the D (6 bases). V shed 0 bases and J shed 1 base, with 17 bases lying between them. In germline, CDR1 is DFQATT, CDR2 SNEGSKA (reference sequence). This CDR3 has 17 amino acids. The CDR3 DNA follows: TGCAGTGCTAGAGATCAGAGTGGGAGGTTAGGCACAGATACGCAGTATTTT. Encoded protein: CSARDQSGRLGTDTQYF.

For this clonotype: A much larger clone is a single base away; this may be a read error. The missing conserved phenylalanine or tryptophan at the end of this CDR3 makes a read error likely. The gene calls are TRBV5-1 and TRBJ2-2; tentative D call: TRBD1 (5 bases). Germline V gene data show CDR1 as SGHRS and CDR2 as YFSETQ. This CDR3 has 14 residues. CDR3 in amino acids: CASTLGDGTGELFS. The CDR3 DNA reads TGTGCCAGCACCTTAGGGGATGGCACCGGGGAGCTGTTTTCT.